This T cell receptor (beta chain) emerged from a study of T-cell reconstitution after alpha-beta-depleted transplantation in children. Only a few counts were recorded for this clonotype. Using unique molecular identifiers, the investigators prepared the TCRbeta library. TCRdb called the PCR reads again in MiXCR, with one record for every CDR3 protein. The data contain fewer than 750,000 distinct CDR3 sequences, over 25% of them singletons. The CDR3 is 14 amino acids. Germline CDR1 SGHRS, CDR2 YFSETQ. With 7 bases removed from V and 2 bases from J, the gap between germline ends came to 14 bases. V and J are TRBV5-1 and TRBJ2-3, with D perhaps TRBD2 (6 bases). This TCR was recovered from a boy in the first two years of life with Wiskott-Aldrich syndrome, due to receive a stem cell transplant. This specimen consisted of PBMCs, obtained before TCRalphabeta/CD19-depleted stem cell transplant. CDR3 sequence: CASGPGTLTDTQYF. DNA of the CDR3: TGCGCCAGCGGTCCCGGGACTCTCACAGATACGCAGTATTTT.